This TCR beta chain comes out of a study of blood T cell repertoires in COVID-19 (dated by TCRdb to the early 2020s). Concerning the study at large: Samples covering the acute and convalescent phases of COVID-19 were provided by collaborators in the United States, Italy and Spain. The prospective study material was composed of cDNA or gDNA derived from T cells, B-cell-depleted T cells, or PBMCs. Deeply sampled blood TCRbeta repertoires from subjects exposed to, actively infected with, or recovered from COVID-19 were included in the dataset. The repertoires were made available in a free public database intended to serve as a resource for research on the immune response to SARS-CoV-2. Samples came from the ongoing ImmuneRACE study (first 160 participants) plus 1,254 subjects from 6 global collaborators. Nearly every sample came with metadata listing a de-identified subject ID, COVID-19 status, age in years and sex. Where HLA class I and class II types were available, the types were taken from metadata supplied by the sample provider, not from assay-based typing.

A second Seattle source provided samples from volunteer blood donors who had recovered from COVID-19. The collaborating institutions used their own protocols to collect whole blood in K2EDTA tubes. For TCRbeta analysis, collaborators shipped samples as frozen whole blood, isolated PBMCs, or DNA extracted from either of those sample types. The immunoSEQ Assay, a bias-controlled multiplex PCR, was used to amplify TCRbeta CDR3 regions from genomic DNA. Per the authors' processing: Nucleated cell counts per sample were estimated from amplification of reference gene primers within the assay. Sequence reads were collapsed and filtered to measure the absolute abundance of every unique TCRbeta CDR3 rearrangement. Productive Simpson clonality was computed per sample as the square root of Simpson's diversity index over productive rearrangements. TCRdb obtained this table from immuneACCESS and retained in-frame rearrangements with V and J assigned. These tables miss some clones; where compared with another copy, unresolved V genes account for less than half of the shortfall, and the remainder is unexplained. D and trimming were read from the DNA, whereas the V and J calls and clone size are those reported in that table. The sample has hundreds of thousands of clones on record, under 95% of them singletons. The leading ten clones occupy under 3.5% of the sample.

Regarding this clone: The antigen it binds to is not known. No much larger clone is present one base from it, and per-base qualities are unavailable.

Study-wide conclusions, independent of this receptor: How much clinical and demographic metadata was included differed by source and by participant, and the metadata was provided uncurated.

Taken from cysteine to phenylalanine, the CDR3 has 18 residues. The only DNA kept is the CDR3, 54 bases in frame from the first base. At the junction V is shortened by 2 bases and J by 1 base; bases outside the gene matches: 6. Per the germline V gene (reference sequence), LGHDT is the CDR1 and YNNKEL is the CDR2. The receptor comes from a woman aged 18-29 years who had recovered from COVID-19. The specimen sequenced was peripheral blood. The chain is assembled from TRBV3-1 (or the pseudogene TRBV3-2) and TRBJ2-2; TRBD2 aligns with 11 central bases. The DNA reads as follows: TGTGCCAGCAGCCAACAGAAAACTAGCGGGGGGAACACCGGGGAGCTGTTTTTT. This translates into CASSQQKTSGGNTGELFF.